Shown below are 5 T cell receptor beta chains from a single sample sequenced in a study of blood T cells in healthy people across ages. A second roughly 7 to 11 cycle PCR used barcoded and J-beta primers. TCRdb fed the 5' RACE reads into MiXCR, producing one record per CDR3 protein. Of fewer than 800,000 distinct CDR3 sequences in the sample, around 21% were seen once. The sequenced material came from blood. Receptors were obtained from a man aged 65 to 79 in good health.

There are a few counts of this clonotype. The CDR3 is CASSQDNEGGYTF. CDR3 nucleotides: TGTGCCAGCAGTCAGGACAACGAAGGAGGCTACACCTTC. V gene TRBV13 combines with J gene TRBJ1-2; a possible D gene is TRBD1 (5 bases). The CDR3 sequence is 13 residues long. Per the germline V gene, CDR1 is PRHDT and CDR2 is FYEKMQ (reference sequence). Trimming stripped 6 bases from V and 8 bases from J, with 16 bases between.

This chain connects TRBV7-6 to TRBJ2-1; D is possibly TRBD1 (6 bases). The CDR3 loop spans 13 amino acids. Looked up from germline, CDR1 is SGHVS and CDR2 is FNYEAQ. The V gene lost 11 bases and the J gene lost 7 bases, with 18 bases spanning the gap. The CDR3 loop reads CACGLKGENEQFF. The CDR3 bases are TGTGCCTGCGGCTTGAAGGGGGAAAATGAGCAGTTCTTC.

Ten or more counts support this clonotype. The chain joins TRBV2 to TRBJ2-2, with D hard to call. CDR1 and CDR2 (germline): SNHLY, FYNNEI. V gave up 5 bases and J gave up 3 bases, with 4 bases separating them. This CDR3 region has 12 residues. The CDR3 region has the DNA TGTGCCAGCAGTACTCACACCGGGGAGCTGTTTTTT. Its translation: CASSTHTGELFF. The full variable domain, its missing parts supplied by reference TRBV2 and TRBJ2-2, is EPEVTQTPSHQVTQMGQEVILRCVPISNHLYFYWYRQILGQKVEFLVSFYNNEISEKSEIFDDQFSVERPDGSNFTLKIRSTKLEDSAMYFCASSTHTGELFFGEGSRLTVL.

This CDR3 is CASSSSSGRNTQYF. As DNA, the CDR3 is TGTGCCAGCAGCTCTTCTAGCGGGAGGAATACGCAGTATTTT. This rearrangement joins TRBV27 to TRBJ2-3, with 11 nucleotides matching TRBD2. The germline gives CDR1 MNHEY, CDR2 SMNVEV (reference sequence). Germline trimming cut 6 bases from V and 7 bases from J; bases unmatched to any gene: 6. The CDR3 length is 14 residues.

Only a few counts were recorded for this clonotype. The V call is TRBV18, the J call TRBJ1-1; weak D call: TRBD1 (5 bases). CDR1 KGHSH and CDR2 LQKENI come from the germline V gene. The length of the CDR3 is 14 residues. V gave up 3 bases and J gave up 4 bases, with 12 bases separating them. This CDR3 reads CASSPRTSGTEAFF. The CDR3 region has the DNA TGTGCCAGCTCACCGCGGACATCTGGCACTGAAGCTTTCTTT.